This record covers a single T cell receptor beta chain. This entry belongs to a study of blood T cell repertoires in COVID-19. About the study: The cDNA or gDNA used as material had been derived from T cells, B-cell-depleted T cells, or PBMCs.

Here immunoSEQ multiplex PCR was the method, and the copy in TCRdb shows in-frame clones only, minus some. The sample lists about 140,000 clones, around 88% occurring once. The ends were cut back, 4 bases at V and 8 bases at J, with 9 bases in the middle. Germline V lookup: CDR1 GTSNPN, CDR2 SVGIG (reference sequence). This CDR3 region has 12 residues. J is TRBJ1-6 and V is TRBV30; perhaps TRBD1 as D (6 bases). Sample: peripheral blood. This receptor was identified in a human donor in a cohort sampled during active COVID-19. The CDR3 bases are TGTGCCTGGACAGGGGTTGATTCACCCCTCCACTTT. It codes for CAWTGVDSPLHF.